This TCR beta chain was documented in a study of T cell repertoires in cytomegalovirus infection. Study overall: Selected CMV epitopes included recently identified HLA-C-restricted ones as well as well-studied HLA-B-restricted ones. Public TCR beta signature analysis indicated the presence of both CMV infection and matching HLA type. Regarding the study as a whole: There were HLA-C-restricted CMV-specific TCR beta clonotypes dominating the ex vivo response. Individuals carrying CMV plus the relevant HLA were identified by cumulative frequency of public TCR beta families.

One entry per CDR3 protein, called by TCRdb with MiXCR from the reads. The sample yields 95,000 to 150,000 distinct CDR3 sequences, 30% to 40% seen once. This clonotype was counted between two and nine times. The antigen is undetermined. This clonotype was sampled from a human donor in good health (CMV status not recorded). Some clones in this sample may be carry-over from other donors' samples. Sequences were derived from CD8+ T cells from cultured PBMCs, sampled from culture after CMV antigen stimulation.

The CDR3 spells CASTPNGGAVSLVGYTF. As DNA, the CDR3 is TGTGCCAGCACCCCCAACGGTGGGGCTGTTTCTTTGGTGGGCTACACCTTC. The genes are TRBV4-2 and TRBJ1-2, with a weak D call TRBD1 (5 bases). Trimming left V 7 bases short and J 8 bases short, with 29 bases between. This CDR3 region has 17 residues. Germline V gene lookup returns CDR1 LGHNA and CDR2 YNFKEQ.